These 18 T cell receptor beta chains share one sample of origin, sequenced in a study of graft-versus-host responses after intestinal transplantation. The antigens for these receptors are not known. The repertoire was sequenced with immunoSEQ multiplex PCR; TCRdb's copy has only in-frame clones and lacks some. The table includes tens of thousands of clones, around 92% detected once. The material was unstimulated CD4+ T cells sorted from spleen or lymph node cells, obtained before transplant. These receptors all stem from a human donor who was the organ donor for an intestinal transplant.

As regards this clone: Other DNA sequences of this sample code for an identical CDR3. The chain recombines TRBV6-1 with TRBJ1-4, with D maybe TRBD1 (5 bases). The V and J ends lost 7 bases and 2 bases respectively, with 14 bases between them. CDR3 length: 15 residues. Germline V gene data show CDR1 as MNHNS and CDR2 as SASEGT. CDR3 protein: CASTKGLPTNEKLFF. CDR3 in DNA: TGTGCCAGCACCAAGGGGCTGCCTACTAATGAAAAACTGTTTTTT.

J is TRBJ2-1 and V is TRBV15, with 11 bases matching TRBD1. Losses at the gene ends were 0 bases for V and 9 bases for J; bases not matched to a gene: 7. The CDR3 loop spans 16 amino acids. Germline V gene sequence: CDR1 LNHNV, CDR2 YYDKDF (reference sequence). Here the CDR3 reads CATSRDLDRGRFEQFF. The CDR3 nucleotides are TGTGCCACCAGCAGAGACCTGGACAGGGGGCGATTTGAGCAGTTCTTC. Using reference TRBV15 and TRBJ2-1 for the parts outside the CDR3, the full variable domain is DAMVIQNPRYQVTQFGKPVTLSCSQTLNHNVMYWYQQKSSQAPKLLFHYYDKDFNNEADTPDNFQSRRPNTSFCFLDIRSPGLGDTAMYLCATSRDLDRGRFEQFFGPGTRLTVL.

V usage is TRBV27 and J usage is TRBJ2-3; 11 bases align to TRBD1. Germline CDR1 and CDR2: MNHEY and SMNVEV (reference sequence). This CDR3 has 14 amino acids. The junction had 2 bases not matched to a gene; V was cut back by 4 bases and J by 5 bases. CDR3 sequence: CASSSDRGQDTQYF. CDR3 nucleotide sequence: TGTGCCAGCAGTTCGGACAGGGGGCAAGATACGCAGTATTTT.

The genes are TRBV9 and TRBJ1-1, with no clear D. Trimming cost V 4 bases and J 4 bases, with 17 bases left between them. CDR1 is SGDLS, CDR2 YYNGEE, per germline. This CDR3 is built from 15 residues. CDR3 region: CASSLTSGSGTEAFF. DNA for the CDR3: TGTGCCAGCAGCCTTACCTCGGGGTCGGGCACTGAAGCTTTCTTT.

The CDR3, as DNA: TGTGCCATCCGAGGTGAAATGGGTAGTGGTGGCTACACCTTC. It translates to CAIRGEMGSGGYTF. This chain connects TRBV7-8 to TRBJ1-2; D not resolved. Between the trimmed V and J ends, which lost 10 bases and 7 bases, there was a span of 22 bases. Germline loops: CDR1 SGHVS, CDR2 FQNEAQ. The CDR3 is made up of 14 amino acids.

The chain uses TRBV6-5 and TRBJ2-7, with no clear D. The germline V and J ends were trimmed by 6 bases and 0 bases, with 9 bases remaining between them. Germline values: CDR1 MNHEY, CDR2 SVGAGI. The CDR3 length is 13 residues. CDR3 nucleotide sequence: TGTGCCAGCAGCCAAACGAGCTCCTACGAGCAGTACTTC. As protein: CASSQTSSYEQYF.

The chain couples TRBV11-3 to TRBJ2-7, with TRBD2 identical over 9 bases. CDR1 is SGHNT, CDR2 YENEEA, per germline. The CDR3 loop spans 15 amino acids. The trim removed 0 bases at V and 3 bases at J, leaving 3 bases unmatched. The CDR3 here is CASSLDGSGSYEQYF. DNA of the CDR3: TGTGCCAGCAGCTTAGATGGTAGCGGGAGCTACGAGCAGTACTTC.

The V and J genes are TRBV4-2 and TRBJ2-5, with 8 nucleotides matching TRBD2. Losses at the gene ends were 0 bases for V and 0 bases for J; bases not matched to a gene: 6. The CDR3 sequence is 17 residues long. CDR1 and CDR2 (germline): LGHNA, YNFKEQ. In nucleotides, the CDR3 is TGTGCCAGCAGCCAAGAGTTAGCGGGGCTGTACCAAGAGACCCAGTACTTC. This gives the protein CASSQELAGLYQETQYF.

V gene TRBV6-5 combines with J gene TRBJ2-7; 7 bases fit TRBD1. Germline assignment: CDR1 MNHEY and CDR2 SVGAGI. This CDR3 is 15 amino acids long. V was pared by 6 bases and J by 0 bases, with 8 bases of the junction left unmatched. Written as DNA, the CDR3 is TGTGCCAGCAGCTTCACAGGGGCGAACTCCTACGAGCAGTACTTC. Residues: CASSFTGANSYEQYF.

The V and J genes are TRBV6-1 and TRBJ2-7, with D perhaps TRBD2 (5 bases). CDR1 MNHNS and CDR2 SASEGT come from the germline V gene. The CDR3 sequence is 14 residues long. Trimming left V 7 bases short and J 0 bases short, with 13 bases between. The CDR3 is CASKARELSYEQYF. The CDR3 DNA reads TGTGCCAGCAAGGCGAGGGAGCTCTCCTACGAGCAGTACTTC.

CDR3: CASAKTGTNGEQYF. CDR3 in DNA: TGTGCCAGCGCGAAGACCGGGACAAATGGTGAGCAGTACTTC. The chain combines TRBV5-4 with TRBJ2-7; possible D gene TRBD1, 6 bases. Germline CDR1 reads SGHNT; CDR2 reads YYREEE (reference sequence). V was cut by 7 bases and J by 7 bases, with 21 bases left in between. The CDR3 covers 14 residues.

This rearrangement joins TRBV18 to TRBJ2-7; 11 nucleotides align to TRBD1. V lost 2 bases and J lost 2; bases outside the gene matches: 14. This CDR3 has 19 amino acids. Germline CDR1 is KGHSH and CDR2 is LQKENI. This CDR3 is CASSPTWGSPGQGAYEQYF. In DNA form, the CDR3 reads TGTGCCAGCTCACCAACTTGGGGCTCACCGGGACAGGGGGCCTACGAGCAGTACTTC.

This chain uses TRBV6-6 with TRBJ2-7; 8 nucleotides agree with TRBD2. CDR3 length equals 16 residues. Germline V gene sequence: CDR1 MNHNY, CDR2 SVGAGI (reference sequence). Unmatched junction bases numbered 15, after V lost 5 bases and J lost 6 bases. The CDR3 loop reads CASSPPTGTSLSEQYF. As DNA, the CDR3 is TGTGCCAGCAGTCCCCCCACCGGGACTAGTTTGTCCGAGCAGTACTTC.

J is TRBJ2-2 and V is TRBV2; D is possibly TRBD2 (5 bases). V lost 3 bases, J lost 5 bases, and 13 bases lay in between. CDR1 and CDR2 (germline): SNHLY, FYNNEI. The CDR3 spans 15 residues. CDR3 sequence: CASSERLAATGELFF. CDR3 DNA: TGTGCCAGCAGTGAGCGGCTAGCAGCTACCGGGGAGCTGTTTTTT.

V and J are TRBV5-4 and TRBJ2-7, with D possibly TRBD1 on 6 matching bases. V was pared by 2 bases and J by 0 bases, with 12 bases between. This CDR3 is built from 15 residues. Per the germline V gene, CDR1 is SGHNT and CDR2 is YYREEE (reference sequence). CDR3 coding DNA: TGTGCCAGCAGCTTTGGGGGCGTCAGCTCCTACGAGCAGTACTTC. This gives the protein CASSFGGVSSYEQYF.

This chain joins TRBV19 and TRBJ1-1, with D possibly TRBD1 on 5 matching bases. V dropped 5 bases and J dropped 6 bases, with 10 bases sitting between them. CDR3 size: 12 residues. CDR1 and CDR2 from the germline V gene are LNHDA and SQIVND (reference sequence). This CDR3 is CASSSQGPEAFF. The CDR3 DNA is TGTGCCAGTAGTTCCCAGGGCCCTGAAGCTTTCTTT.

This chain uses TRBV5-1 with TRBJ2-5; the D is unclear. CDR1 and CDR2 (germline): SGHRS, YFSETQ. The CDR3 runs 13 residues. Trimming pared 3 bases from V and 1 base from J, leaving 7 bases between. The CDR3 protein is CASSWHIQETQYF. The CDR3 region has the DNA TGCGCCAGCAGCTGGCACATCCAAGAGACCCAGTACTTC.

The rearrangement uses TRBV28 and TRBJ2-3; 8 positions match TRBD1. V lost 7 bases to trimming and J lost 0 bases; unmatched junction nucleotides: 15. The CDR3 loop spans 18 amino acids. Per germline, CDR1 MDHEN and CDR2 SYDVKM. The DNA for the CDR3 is TGTGCCAGCAAAGGAAGAGACAGGGGTTTTTCTAGCACAGATACGCAGTATTTT. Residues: CASKGRDRGFSSTDTQYF. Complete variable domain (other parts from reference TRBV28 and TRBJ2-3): DVKVTQSSRYLVKRTGEKVFLECVQDMDHENMFWYRQDPGLGLRLIYFSYDVKMKEKGDIPEGYSVSREKKERFSLILESASTNQTSMYLCASKGRDRGFSSTDTQYFGPGTRLTVL.